These 11 T cell receptor beta chains were all obtained from the same sample, sequenced in a study of cytomegalovirus exposure and HLA in healthy donors. The PCR employed 60 Vbeta primers together with 13 Jbeta primers. Sequencing used immunoSEQ multiplex PCR; TCRdb keeps in-frame clones, though not all of them. The sample consists of 150,000 to 200,000 clones, about 85% of them appearing once. The sequenced sample was PBMCs. These receptors were collected from a man aged 18 to 35 in good health and CMV-seropositive.

This clone was recorded a few times. The chain has TRBV19 and TRBJ1-2, with TRBD1 as a possible D gene (5 bases). Germline assignment: CDR1 LNHDA and CDR2 SQIVND (reference sequence). CDR3 size: 15 residues. V was pared by 3 bases and J by 6 bases, with 17 bases between. CDR3 nucleotide sequence: TGTGCCAGTAGTATCCTCGCGGGGGATCCCCATGGCTACACCTTC. Translated, it gives CASSILAGDPHGYTF.

The chain couples TRBV9 to TRBJ1-1; 7 nucleotides line up with TRBD1. The junction had 8 bases not matched to a gene; V was cut back by 0 bases and J by 6 bases. Germline lookup yields CDR1 SGDLS and CDR2 YYNGEE. The CDR3 runs 15 residues. The CDR3: CASSVDAGGVSEAFF. The CDR3 DNA reads TGTGCCAGCAGCGTAGATGCAGGGGGAGTGTCTGAAGCTTTCTTT.

This chain uses TRBV2 with TRBJ1-5; 7 nucleotides agree with TRBD1. This CDR3 is 15 amino acids long. V was clipped by 4 bases and J by 5 bases; unmatched bases: 8. Germline assignment: CDR1 SNHLY and CDR2 FYNNEI. Here the CDR3 reads CASSGGARGDQPQHF. The CDR3 coding sequence is TGTGCCAGCAGTGGCGGGGCCAGGGGGGATCAGCCCCAGCATTTT.

To note about this clone: Its ends do not fully match the called genes, so a read error is possible. Other DNA sequences in this specimen translate into the identical CDR3. This chain links TRBV2 with TRBJ1-2; D unclear. The CDR3 is 12 residues long. Germline V gene data show CDR1 as SNHLY and CDR2 as FYNNEI. CDR3 nucleotides: TGTGCTAGCAGTGAACGGAACTATGGCTACACCTTC. Its protein product is CASSERNYGYTF.

This chain connects TRBV19 to TRBJ2-7, with 8 bases that match TRBD2. Trimming cost V 7 bases and J 0 bases; bases outside gene matches: 8. Germline V gene sequence: CDR1 LNHDA, CDR2 SQIVND (reference sequence). The CDR3 is 15 residues long. The CDR3, as DNA: TGTGCCAGTACTGTCTCGGGGGGGTCCTCCTACGAGCAGTACTTC. This translates into CASTVSGGSSYEQYF.

This clone was recorded once. The chain employs TRBV7-8 and TRBJ2-5, with no clear D. Germline values: CDR1 SGHVS, CDR2 FQNEAQ. The CDR3 is made up of 13 amino acids. V was clipped by 1 base and J by 5 bases, with 8 bases between them. The CDR3, as DNA: TGTGCCAGCAGCTTAGGGGTCGGGGAGACCCAGTACTTC. This translates into CASSLGVGETQYF.

The rearrangement links TRBV25-1 to TRBJ1-5; TRBD1 agrees at 7 bases. The J segment lost 5 bases and the V segment lost 6 bases, leaving 7 bases of the junction unmatched. CDR1 and CDR2 (germline): MGHDK, SYGVNS. This CDR3 has 14 amino acids. The CDR3 coding sequence is TGTGCCAGCAGACCACAGGGGCTGCATCAGCCCCAGCATTTT. This encodes CASRPQGLHQPQHF.

The chain is built from TRBV6-5 and TRBJ2-2, with 9 positions matching TRBD2. V lost 4 bases, J lost 4 bases, and 7 bases stayed unmatched. The CDR3 has 16 residues. In germline, CDR1 is MNHEY, CDR2 SVGAGI. This chain's CDR3 is CASSFSSGDVTGELFF. The CDR3 DNA is TGTGCCAGCAGTTTTTCTAGCGGGGACGTCACCGGGGAGCTGTTTTTT.

The chain recombines TRBV7-2 with TRBJ1-1; 9 nucleotides match TRBD1. Per germline, CDR1 SGHTA and CDR2 FQGNSA. J was trimmed by 2 bases and V by 4 bases; bases with no gene match: 5. The CDR3 loop spans 15 amino acids. The CDR3 reads CASSSGTGTNTEAFF. The CDR3 coding sequence is TGTGCCAGCAGCTCAGGGACAGGGACCAACACTGAAGCTTTCTTT.

This clone is a singleton in its sample. The chain combines TRBV10-3 with TRBJ1-2; no clear D gene. Trimming cost V 2 bases and J 6 bases, with 19 bases left between them. This CDR3 contains 16 residues. Germline V CDR1 and CDR2: ENHRY, SYGVKD. The CDR3 DNA reads as TGTGCCATCAGTGAGGTGTGGGCCTTAGTAAAAAATGGCTACACCTTC. Its translation is CAISEVWALVKNGYTF.

V is TRBV19 and J is TRBJ2-3, with D perhaps TRBD1 (6 bases). Trimming shortened V by 4 bases and J by 4 bases, and 18 bases separated the two germline ends. The CDR3 covers 16 residues. Per the germline V gene, CDR1 is LNHDA and CDR2 is SQIVND (reference sequence). The CDR3: CASSNWRGAGADTQYF. CDR3 nucleotides: TGTGCCAGTAGTAATTGGCGAGGGGCAGGGGCAGATACGCAGTATTTT.